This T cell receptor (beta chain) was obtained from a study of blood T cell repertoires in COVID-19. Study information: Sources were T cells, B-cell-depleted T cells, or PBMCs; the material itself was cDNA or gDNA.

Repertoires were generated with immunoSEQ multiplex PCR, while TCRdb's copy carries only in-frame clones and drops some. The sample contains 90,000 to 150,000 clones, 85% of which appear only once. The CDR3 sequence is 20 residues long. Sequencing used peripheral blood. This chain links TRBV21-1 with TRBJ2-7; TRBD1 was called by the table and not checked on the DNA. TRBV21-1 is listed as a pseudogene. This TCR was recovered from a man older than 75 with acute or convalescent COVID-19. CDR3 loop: CASSKKDQGDTFTSSYEQYF. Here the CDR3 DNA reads TGTGCCAGCAGCAAAAAAGATCAGGGGGACACCTTTACCAGCTCCTACGAGCAGTACTTC.